This T cell receptor beta chain was sequenced in a study of T cell clones after liver transplantation. Study-wide context: Liver transplant recipients had immunosuppression withdrawal attempted within 2 years. Post-transplant blood was tracked for graft-donor-reactive T cell clones identified in a pre-transplant mixed lymphocyte reaction.

The ends were cut back, 2 bases at V and 2 bases at J, with 10 bases in the middle. The CDR3 spans 16 residues. Germline V gives CDR1 LNHNV, CDR2 YYDKDF (reference sequence). Assay used: immunoSEQ multiplex PCR; TCRdb lists only in-frame clones, some missing. This table has 25,000 to 35,000 clones, 90% to 95% appearing once. V is TRBV15 and J is TRBJ2-6, with D perhaps being TRBD1 or TRBD2 (6 bases each). This specimen consisted of CD8+ T cells from blood, obtained 12 months after liver transplant. This TCR derives from a human patient who received a liver transplant. The graft donor may account for some of the T cells. CDR3 sequence: CATSRMEGAGANVLTF. The CDR3 DNA follows: TGTGCCACCAGCAGAATGGAGGGGGCTGGGGCCAACGTCCTGACTTTC.